A selection of T cell receptor beta chains follows, all from one sample in a study of blood T cell repertoires in COVID-19. TCRdb keeps only in-frame clones here, not all; method: immunoSEQ multiplex PCR. The profile covers over 200,000 clones, with roughly 86% appearing a single time and over 9% taken by the ten largest. The sample consisted of PBMCs or T cells enriched from blood (not recorded which). These receptors were taken from a man aged 18 to 30 with acute COVID-19. Both conserved end residues are part of each CDR3. Each record gives: D gene, J gene, clone size, V gene, CDR3 DNA, CDR3 protein. D genes are given only for firm matches. Only some rows state a clone size, as once, few, many or a class for expanded clones.

TRBD1,TRBJ1-2,NA,TRBV10-3,TGTGCCATCAGTGAGGGGACAGCGTATGGCTACACCTTC,CAISEGTAYGYTF
TRBD1,TRBJ2-6,NA,TRBV28,TGTGCCAGCAGTTTAAAGCTCGGACAGGGGGAATTAGGTGGGGCCAACGTCCTGACTTTC,CASSLKLGQGELGGANVLTF
TRBD2,TRBJ2-1,NA,TRBV23-1,TGCGCCGGTCTAGCGGGAGGCCGGGATGAGCAGTTCTTC,CAGLAGGRDEQFF
TRBD1,TRBJ2-5,NA,TRBV6-4,TGTGCCAGCAGTGACGACCACACAGGGGAAGAGACCCAGTACTTC,CASSDDHTGEETQYF
NA,TRBJ1-1,NA,TRBV19,TGTGCCAGTAGTTCCAGGGTTACTGAAGCTTTCTTT,CASSSRVTEAFF
NA,TRBJ2-7,once,TRBV2,TGTGCCAGCAGTGTCGCGGGACCATACGAGCAGTACTTC,CASSVAGPYEQYF
NA,TRBJ2-2,NA,TRBV5-1,TGCGCCAGCAGCTTGGGCCAGGAGGAGCTGTTTTTT,CASSLGQEELFF
TRBD2,TRBJ2-1,NA,TRBV9,TGTGCCAGCAGCAAGGGACTAGCGGGGCGCAATGAGCAGTTCTTC,CASSKGLAGRNEQFF
NA,TRBJ2-5,NA,TRBV7-9,TGTGCCAGCGGGGGGGAGACCCAGTACTTC,CASGGETQYF
NA,TRBJ1-5,NA,TRBV4-1,TGCGCCAGCAGCCAAGTACCGGCAGGGGACAATCAGCCCCAGCATTTT,CASSQVPAGDNQPQHF
NA,TRBJ1-1,NA,TRBV7-8,TGTGCCAGCAGCTTAGTTGGCGGGAACACTGAAGCTTTCTTT,CASSLVGGNTEAFF
NA,TRBJ2-1,NA,TRBV5-1,TGCGCCAGCGCCCTCTCGGAGGGCCAAGGAGAGCAGTTCTTC,CASALSEGQGEQFF
TRBD1,TRBJ2-2,NA,TRBV7-2,TGTGCCAGCAGCTTAGTAGTCACAGGGGTGGCCGGGGAGCTGTTTTTT,CASSLVVTGVAGELFF
NA,TRBJ2-7,NA,TRBV4-1,TGCGCCAGCAGCCACCCGTCGAAGGGGGCCTACGAGCAGTACTTC,CASSHPSKGAYEQYF
NA,TRBJ1-2,NA,TRBV29-1,TGCAGCGTTTGGGACACTAACTATGGCTACACCTTC,CSVWDTNYGYTF
TRBD2,TRBJ2-1,NA,TRBV7-3,TGTGCCAGCAGCTTAGGACTAGCGGACAATGAGCAGTTCTTC,CASSLGLADNEQFF
TRBD1,TRBJ2-7,NA,TRBV4-3,TGCGCCAGCAGCCCGACAGGGGACCACTACGAGCAGTACTTC,CASSPTGDHYEQYF
NA,TRBJ1-1,NA,TRBV3-1/TRBV3-2,TGTGCCACAGGGGTGGGAAGGAACACTGAAGCTTTCTTT,CATGVGRNTEAFF
TRBD1,TRBJ2-2,NA,TRBV28,TGTGCCAGCAGCCGACTGGGTGACAGGGCGAACACCGGGGAGCTGTTTTTT,CASSRLGDRANTGELFF
TRBD1,TRBJ2-1,NA,TRBV7-9,TGTGCCAGCAGCCCCAGGACAGGCAATGAGCAGTTCTTC,CASSPRTGNEQFF